This entry lists 8 T cell receptor beta chains sequenced from one sample in a study of T cells in Graves' hyperthyroidism and ophthalmopathy. Amplification of TCR beta CDR3 regions was performed using RNA transcripts as template. Using the HTBI primer set, a first-round RT-PCR was run on the TCR CDR3. MiXCR, run by TCRdb on the multiplex PCR reads, gives a single entry per CDR3 protein. The sample lists about 620,000 distinct CDR3 sequences; about 16% were seen once. Sequencing was done on a sample of blood. These receptors all stem from a woman aged 30 to 39 with Graves' hyperthyroidism.

Many counts were recorded for this clonotype. V is TRBV20-1 and J is TRBJ1-5; D is perhaps TRBD1 (6 bases). CDR3 length: 13 residues. The germline CDR1 and CDR2 sequences are DFQATT and SNEGSKA (reference sequence). Trimming removed 4 bases from V and 1 base from J, with 8 bases in between. The CDR3 here is CSATTGSNQPQHF. The CDR3, as DNA: TGCAGTGCTACGACAGGCAGCAATCAGCCCCAGCATTTT.

This clonotype was seen ten or more times. The chain recombines TRBV27 with TRBJ2-3, with TRBD2 matching over 8 bases. The length of the CDR3 is 16 residues. The trim removed 7 bases at V and 2 bases at J, leaving 11 bases unmatched. The germline CDR1 and CDR2 sequences are MNHEY and SMNVEV (reference sequence). The chain's CDR3 is CASKWSAGGHTDTQYF. In DNA, the CDR3 is TGTGCCAGCAAATGGAGCGCGGGAGGCCACACAGATACGCAGTATTTT.

This chain connects TRBV10-2 to TRBJ1-1, with TRBD1 matching 7 bases. Trimming removed 6 bases from V and 4 bases from J; junction bases left unmatched: 11. CDR3 length: 15 amino acids. The germline CDR1 and CDR2 sequences are WSHSY and SAAADI. Here the CDR3 DNA reads TGCGCCAGCAGCGTAGGGGGCGGCACGTCCACTGAAGCTTTCTTT. This gives the protein CASSVGGGTSTEAFF.

The CDR3 DNA is TGCAGTGCTATTATCTCTCCCCGCGCCAAAAACATTCAGTACTTC. Protein sequence: CSAIISPRAKNIQYF. This chain uses TRBV20-1 with TRBJ2-4; no definite D call. The V and J ends lost 4 bases and 1 base respectively, with 14 bases between them. CDR3 length: 15 amino acids. CDR1 and CDR2 from the germline V gene are DFQATT and SNEGSKA (reference sequence).

The gene calls are TRBV29-1 and TRBJ2-1, with 8 bases lining up with TRBD2. Germline V gene lookup returns CDR1 SQVTM and CDR2 ANQGSEA. V lost 8 bases to trimming and J lost 4 bases; unmatched junction nucleotides: 7. This CDR3 is built from 13 residues. DNA of the CDR3: TGCAGCTTAACCGGGACTAGTTACAATGAGCAGTTCTTC. The encoded protein is CSLTGTSYNEQFF.

This clonotype was picked up many times. V gene TRBV11-1 combines with J gene TRBJ2-5; D may correspond to TRBD1 or TRBD2 (5 bases each). V lost 1 base and J lost 0, with 12 bases in between. CDR1 and CDR2 from the germline V gene are SGHAT and FQDESV (reference sequence). The CDR3 runs to 16 residues. The CDR3 loop is CASSLVAWGYQETQYF. CDR3 bases: TGTGCCAGCAGCTTAGTCGCTTGGGGGTACCAAGAGACCCAGTACTTC.

This clonotype has ten or more counts. The chain combines TRBV7-8 with TRBJ1-1, with 8 nucleotides matching TRBD1. This CDR3 comprises 15 residues. Germline V CDR1 and CDR2: SGHVS, FQNEAQ. Trimming cost V 4 bases and J 6 bases; bases outside gene matches: 10. The CDR3 nucleotides read TGTGCCAGCAGCTCCGACGGACAGGGACGCCCTGAAGCTTTCTTT. Its translation: CASSSDGQGRPEAFF.

The chain uses TRBV19 and TRBJ2-2, with TRBD1 as a possible D gene (6 bases). The CDR3 is 14 residues long. The V end lost 2 bases, the J end lost 5 bases, and 9 bases lay between the germline ends. Germline CDR1 and CDR2: LNHDA and SQIVND (reference sequence). CDR3 loop: CASSIRQETGELFF. CDR3 bases: TGTGCCAGTAGTATAAGACAGGAGACCGGGGAGCTGTTTTTT.